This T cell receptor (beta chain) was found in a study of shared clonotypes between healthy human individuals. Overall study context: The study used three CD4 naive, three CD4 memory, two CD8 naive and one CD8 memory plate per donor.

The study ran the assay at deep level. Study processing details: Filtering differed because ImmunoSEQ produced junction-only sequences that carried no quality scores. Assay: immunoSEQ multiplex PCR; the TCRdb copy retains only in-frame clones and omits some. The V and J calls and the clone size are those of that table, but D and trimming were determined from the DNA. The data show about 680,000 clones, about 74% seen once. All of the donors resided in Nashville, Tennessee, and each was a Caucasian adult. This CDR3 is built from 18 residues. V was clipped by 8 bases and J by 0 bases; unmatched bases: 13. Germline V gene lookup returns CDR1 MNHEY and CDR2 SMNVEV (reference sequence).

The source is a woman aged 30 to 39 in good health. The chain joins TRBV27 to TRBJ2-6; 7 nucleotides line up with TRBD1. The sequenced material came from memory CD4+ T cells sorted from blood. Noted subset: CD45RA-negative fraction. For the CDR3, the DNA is TGTGCCAGCCCTCAGATAGGGGGCCACGTCTCTGGGGCCAACGTCCTGACTTTC. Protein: CASPQIGGHVSGANVLTF.